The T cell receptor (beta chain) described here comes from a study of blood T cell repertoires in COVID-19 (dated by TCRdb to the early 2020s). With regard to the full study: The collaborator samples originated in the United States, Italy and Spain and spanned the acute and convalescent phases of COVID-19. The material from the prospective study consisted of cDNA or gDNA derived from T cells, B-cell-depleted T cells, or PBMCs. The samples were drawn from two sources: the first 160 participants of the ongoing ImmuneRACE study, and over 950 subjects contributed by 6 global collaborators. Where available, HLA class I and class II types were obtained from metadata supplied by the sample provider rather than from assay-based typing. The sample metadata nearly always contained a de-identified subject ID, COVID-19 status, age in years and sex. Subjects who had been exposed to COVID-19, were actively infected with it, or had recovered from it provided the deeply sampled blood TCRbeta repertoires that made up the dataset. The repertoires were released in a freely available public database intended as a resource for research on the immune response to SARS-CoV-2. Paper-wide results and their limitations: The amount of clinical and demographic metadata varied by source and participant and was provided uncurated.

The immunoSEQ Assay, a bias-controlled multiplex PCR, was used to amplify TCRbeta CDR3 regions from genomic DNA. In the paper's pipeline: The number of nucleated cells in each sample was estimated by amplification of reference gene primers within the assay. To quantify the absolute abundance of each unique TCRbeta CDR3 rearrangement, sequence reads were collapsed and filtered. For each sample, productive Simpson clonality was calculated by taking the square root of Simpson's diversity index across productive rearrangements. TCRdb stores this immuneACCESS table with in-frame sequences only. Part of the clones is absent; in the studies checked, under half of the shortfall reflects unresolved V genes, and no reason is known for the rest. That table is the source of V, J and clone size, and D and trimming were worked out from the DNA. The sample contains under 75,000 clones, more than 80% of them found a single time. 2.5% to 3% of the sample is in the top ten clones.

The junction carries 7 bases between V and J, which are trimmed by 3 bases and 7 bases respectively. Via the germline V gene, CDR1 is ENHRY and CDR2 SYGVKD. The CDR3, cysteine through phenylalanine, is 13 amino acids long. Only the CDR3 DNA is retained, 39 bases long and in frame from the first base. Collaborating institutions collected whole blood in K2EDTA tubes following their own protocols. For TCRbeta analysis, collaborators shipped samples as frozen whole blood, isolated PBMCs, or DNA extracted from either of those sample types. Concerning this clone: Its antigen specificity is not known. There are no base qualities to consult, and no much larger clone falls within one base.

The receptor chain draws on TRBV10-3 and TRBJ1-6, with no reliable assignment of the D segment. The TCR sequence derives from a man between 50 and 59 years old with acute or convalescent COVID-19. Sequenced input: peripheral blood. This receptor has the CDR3 CAISEYSNSPLHF. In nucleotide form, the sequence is TGTGCCATCAGTGAATACAGCAATTCACCCCTCCACTTT.